The 26 T cell receptor beta chains below come from one sample, sequenced in a study of beta chain features in type 1 diabetes. Whole-study results and caveats: In every one of the four CD4+ subsets, TCRB CDR3s were moderately but significantly shorter in Type 1 diabetes patients.

These receptors have no known antigen. Expressed TCRB transcripts were sequenced, since all the RNA that had been isolated was reverse transcribed. Repertoires were generated with immunoSEQ multiplex PCR, while TCRdb's copy carries only in-frame clones and drops some. The sample lists approximately 360,000 clones, 10% to 15% occurring once. The specimen sequenced was naive CD4+ T cells from blood. These receptors all come from a woman aged 18 to 35 with type 1 diabetes.

The table lists this clone with a count of one. The genes are TRBV7-2 and TRBJ1-5, with D perhaps matching TRBD1 (5 bases). V gave up 4 bases and J gave up 7 bases, with 17 bases separating them. This CDR3 is 15 amino acids long. Germline-derived CDR1 and CDR2 are SGHTA and FQGNSA. Here the CDR3 reads CASSSDQEHRQPQHF. CDR3 bases: TGTGCCAGCAGCTCGGATCAGGAACACAGGCAGCCCCAGCATTTT. The full variable domain, rest sourced from reference TRBV7-2 and TRBJ1-5, is GAGVSQSPSNKVTEKGKDVELRCDPISGHTALYWYRQSLGQGLEFLIYFQGNSAPDKSGLPSDRFSAERTGGSVSTLTIQRTQQEDSAVYLCASSSDQEHRQPQHFGDGTRLSIL.

The chain links TRBV9 to TRBJ2-2; D might be TRBD2 (6 bases). The V gene lost 0 bases and the J gene lost 4 bases, with 13 bases spanning the gap. Germline CDR1 is SGDLS and CDR2 is YYNGEE. This CDR3 comprises 16 residues. The CDR3 coding sequence is TGTGCCAGCAGCGTAGCGGGAGATCCGGGCACCGGGGAGCTGTTTTTT. It encodes CASSVAGDPGTGELFF.

CDR3 sequence reads: CASRLQETQYF. Written as DNA, the CDR3 is TGTGCCAGCAGACTGCAAGAGACCCAGTACTTC. The chain is built from TRBV28 and TRBJ2-5; unclear D gene. V lost 6 bases and J 2 bases, leaving 4 bases between the germline ends. Germline lookup yields CDR1 MDHEN and CDR2 SYDVKM. The CDR3 contains 11 residues.

V gene TRBV6-4 combines with J gene TRBJ1-2, with D possibly matching TRBD1 (6 bases). This CDR3 is built from 15 residues. Trimming took off 8 bases at V and 2 bases at J, with 18 bases between the two ends. CDR1 and CDR2 (germline): MRHNA, SNTAGT. CDR3 amino acids: CASSPGVSPNYGYTF. Written as DNA, the CDR3 is TGTGCCAGCTCCCCAGGGGTTTCCCCGAACTATGGCTACACCTTC.

The chain links TRBV7-2 to TRBJ2-5, with TRBD1 matching 9 bases. Germline CDR1 and CDR2: SGHTA and FQGNSA. V shed 0 bases and J 4 bases; nucleotides not matched to a gene: 3. The CDR3 runs to 15 residues. CDR3 loop: CASSLAHRGRETQYF. DNA for the CDR3: TGTGCCAGCAGCTTAGCGCACAGGGGGCGAGAGACCCAGTACTTC.

The chain couples TRBV29-1 to TRBJ2-5, with D possibly matching TRBD2 (5 bases). The CDR3 has 11 amino acids. The germline V gene has CDR1 SQVTM and CDR2 ANQGSEA. Trimming pared 7 bases from V and 2 bases from J, leaving 8 bases between. The chain's CDR3 is CSGRYQETQYF. In DNA, the CDR3 is TGCAGCGGGAGGTATCAAGAGACCCAGTACTTC.

This clone appeared a few times. V is TRBV5-4 and J is TRBJ2-1; 8 nucleotides align to TRBD2. After removal of 1 base from V and 10 bases from J, the junction contained 10 bases not matched to a gene. The germline CDR1 and CDR2 sequences are SGHNT and YYREEE (reference sequence). The CDR3 covers 15 residues. The CDR3 DNA reads as TGTGCCAGCAGCTTGAACGGGAGGGCCTCTGGAGAGCAGTTCTTC. Its protein is CASSLNGRASGEQFF.

This clone was counted only a few times. The gene calls are TRBV28 and TRBJ1-2, with a weak D call TRBD1 (5 bases). The CDR3 contains 12 residues. Looked up from germline, CDR1 is MDHEN and CDR2 is SYDVKM. The ends were cut back, 5 bases at V and 8 bases at J, with 12 bases in the middle. The CDR3 here is CASSPQGRGYTF. The CDR3 DNA is TGTGCCAGCAGTCCCCAGGGTCGCGGCTACACCTTC.

V usage is TRBV9 and J usage is TRBJ2-7, with TRBD2 matching over 13 bases. Germline loops: CDR1 SGDLS, CDR2 YYNGEE. This CDR3 contains 16 residues. Trimming removed 4 bases from V and 7 bases from J; junction bases left unmatched: 11. The CDR3 coding sequence is TGTGCCAGCAGCCCAAGGACTAGCGGGAGTTCTATGGAGCAGTACTTC. As protein: CASSPRTSGSSMEQYF.

This clone was observed a handful of times. The V gene is TRBV5-6, the J gene TRBJ2-7; D is possibly TRBD2 (6 bases). Germline CDR1 SGHDT, CDR2 YYEEEE. V was shortened by 3 bases and J by 6 bases, with 19 bases between the two germline ends. CDR3 length: 15 amino acids. The CDR3: CASSSRAGPSGEQYF. The CDR3 DNA is TGTGCCAGCAGCTCCAGAGCGGGTCCTTCGGGCGAGCAGTACTTC. Full variable domain (outside the CDR3, taken from reference TRBV5-6 and TRBJ2-7): DAGVTQSPTHLIKTRGQQVTLRCSPKSGHDTVSWYQQALGQGPQFIFQYYEEEERQRGNFPDRFSGHQFPNYSSELNVNALLLGDSALYLCASSSRAGPSGEQYFGPGTRLTVT.

V is TRBV28 and J is TRBJ2-7; 12 bases are shared with TRBD2. The V gene's germline CDR1 is MDHEN and CDR2 SYDVKM. The V gene end was trimmed by 4 bases and the J gene end by 2 bases; junction bases not matched to a gene: 3. This CDR3 contains 15 residues. The CDR3 DNA follows: TGTGCCAGCAGTTCCCGGACTAGCGGGGCCTACGAGCAGTACTTC. Its translation is CASSSRTSGAYEQYF. Looking up the rest from reference TRBV28 and TRBJ2-7 gives the full variable domain: DVKVTQSSRYLVKRTGEKVFLECVQDMDHENMFWYRQDPGLGLRLIYFSYDVKMKEKGDIPEGYSVSREKKERFSLILESASTNQTSMYLCASSSRTSGAYEQYFGPGTRLTVT.

The chain recombines TRBV19 with TRBJ2-3; D call uncertain. This CDR3 spans 10 amino acids. The germline V and J ends were trimmed by 7 bases and 4 bases, with 3 bases remaining between them. Germline CDR1 reads LNHDA; CDR2 reads SQIVND (reference sequence). The CDR3 is CASIADTQYF. In DNA, the CDR3 is TGTGCCAGTATCGCAGATACGCAGTATTTT. The whole variable domain, remainder taken from reference TRBV19 and TRBJ2-3, is DGGITQSPKYLFRKEGQNVTLSCEQNLNHDAMYWYRQDPGQGLRLIYYSQIVNDFQKGDIAEGYSVSREKKESFPLTVTSAQKNPTAFYLCASIADTQYFGPGTRLTVL.

The table lists this clone with a few counts. The chain uses TRBV28 and TRBJ2-6, with D unresolved. Germline loops: CDR1 MDHEN, CDR2 SYDVKM. The CDR3 length is 14 residues. V dropped 7 bases and J dropped 1 base, with 8 bases sitting between them. CDR3 amino acids: CASTPGSGANVLTF. The CDR3 DNA is TGTGCCAGCACACCCGGTTCTGGGGCCAACGTCCTGACTTTC.

The CDR3 region is CSARLAGGNEQFF. The CDR3 DNA is TGCAGCGCCAGACTAGCGGGAGGCAATGAGCAGTTCTTC. V gene TRBV29-1 combines with J gene TRBJ2-1; 13 bases agree with TRBD2. Germline values: CDR1 SQVTM, CDR2 ANQGSEA. The junction had 3 bases not matched to a gene; V was cut back by 7 bases and J by 6 bases. The CDR3 is 13 amino acids.

This clone was picked up a small number of times. The chain couples TRBV23-1 to TRBJ2-7; TRBD2 matches at 7 bases. TRBV23-1 is flagged as an ORF with uncertain function. V lost 4 bases to trimming and J lost 2 bases; unmatched junction nucleotides: 11. This CDR3 contains 16 residues. The CDR3 DNA follows: TGCGCCAGCAGTCTGGGGGGGGACTCCTTGACCTACGAGCAGTACTTC. This translates into CASSLGGDSLTYEQYF.

The chain links TRBV18 to TRBJ2-7; the D is unclear. The germline CDR1 and CDR2 sequences are KGHSH and LQKENI. With 8 bases removed from V and 5 bases from J, the gap between germline ends came to 16 bases. This CDR3 has 13 amino acids. The CDR3: CASPGLTLHEQYF. The CDR3 DNA is TGTGCCAGCCCAGGCCTGACGCTGCACGAGCAGTACTTC.

The rearrangement joins TRBV5-1 to TRBJ2-1, with a tentative D call TRBD2 (6 bases). The length of the CDR3 is 15 residues. V lost 0 bases and J 3 bases, leaving 10 bases between the germline ends. Per the germline V gene, CDR1 is SGHRS and CDR2 is YFSETQ. CDR3 in amino acids: CASSLDGGNYNEQFF. The CDR3 DNA follows: TGCGCCAGCAGCTTGGACGGGGGAAACTACAATGAGCAGTTCTTC.

This clone was seen more than once but under ten times. Other DNA sequences in this sample translate to the same CDR3. The genes are TRBV4-3 and TRBJ1-1, with D hard to call. The CDR3 spans 13 residues. V gave up 4 bases and J gave up 1 base, with 7 bases separating them. Germline V gene data show CDR1 as LGHNA and CDR2 as YSLEER. CDR3 nucleotides: TGCGCCAGCAGCCGGGGAGGGAACACTGAAGCTTTCTTT. Its translation is CASSRGGNTEAFF.

The chain uses TRBV11-2 and TRBJ2-1, with D tentatively TRBD2 (5 bases). The CDR3 consists of 16 residues. Germline V lookup: CDR1 SGHAT, CDR2 FQNNGV. Trimming took off 4 bases at V and 4 bases at J, with 17 bases between the two ends. CDR3 bases: TGTGCCAGCAGCTCACCCGGGGTCTCGGGGTACAATGAGCAGTTCTTC. Amino acid sequence: CASSSPGVSGYNEQFF.

The CDR3 DNA reads as TGCGCCAGCAGCTTGGGATGGGGAGTAGCTGGAAACACCATATATTTT. Residues: CASSLGWGVAGNTIYF. The gene calls are TRBV5-1 and TRBJ1-3; D is uncertain. From germline, CDR1 is SGHRS and CDR2 YFSETQ. CDR3 size: 16 residues. Trimming left V 0 bases short and J 2 bases short, with 12 bases between.

This clone was counted between two and nine times. The V call is TRBV28, the J call TRBJ2-7; D is perhaps TRBD2 (6 bases). This CDR3 has 16 amino acids. V lost 3 bases, J lost 3 bases, and 18 bases lay in between. Germline CDR1 reads MDHEN; CDR2 reads SYDVKM. The DNA of the CDR3 is TGTGCCAGCAGTTTGGCCGCCGGGGGAGCCAACTACGAGCAGTACTTC. Encoded protein: CASSLAAGGANYEQYF.

The sample holds a few counts of this clone. The chain links TRBV6-5 to TRBJ2-1; tentatively, D is TRBD1 (5 bases). This CDR3 comprises 11 residues. Trimming removed 6 bases at V and 10 bases at J, with 10 bases between. Germline CDR1 and CDR2: MNHEY and SVGAGI. The CDR3 spells CASSQGVEQFF. Written as DNA, the CDR3 is TGTGCCAGCAGCCAGGGCGTAGAGCAGTTCTTC.

The V call is TRBV25-1, the J call TRBJ1-5; D unclear. Germline lookup yields CDR1 MGHDK and CDR2 SYGVNS. V lost 5 bases and J lost 6, with 17 bases in between. The CDR3 covers 15 residues. The CDR3 protein is CASSPSGRLSQPQHF. As DNA, the CDR3 is TGTGCCAGCAGTCCGAGTGGGAGGCTCTCTCAGCCCCAGCATTTT.

The chain uses TRBV6-5 and TRBJ1-2; weak D call: TRBD1 (5 bases). Germline values: CDR1 MNHEY, CDR2 SVGAGI. The V and J ends lost 1 base and 4 bases respectively, with 13 bases between them. This CDR3 has 15 amino acids. CDR3 region: CASSYFVGGSYGYTF. DNA for the CDR3: TGTGCCAGCAGTTACTTTGTCGGGGGATCCTATGGCTACACCTTC.

This clone was seen only a few times. The chain has TRBV7-6 and TRBJ2-7; 7 bases line up with TRBD2. Germline loops: CDR1 SGHVS, CDR2 FNYEAQ. V lost 5 bases, J lost 7 bases, and 5 bases stayed unmatched. The CDR3 sequence is 12 residues long. The CDR3 bases are TGTGCCAGCAGCCCGGGGGAGGGGGAGCAGTACTTC. It is translated as CASSPGEGEQYF. The full variable domain, rest sourced from reference TRBV7-6 and TRBJ2-7, is GAGVSQSPRYKVTKRGQDVALRCDPISGHVSLYWYRQALGQGPEFLTYFNYEAQQDKSGLPNDRFSAERPEGSISTLTIQRTEQRDSAMYRCASSPGEGEQYFGPGTRLTVT.

A few counts support this clone. This sequence joins TRBV4-3 and TRBJ2-1, with D tentatively TRBD2 (6 bases). Trimming took 0 bases from V and 8 from J, leaving 17 bases between them. CDR1 is LGHNA, CDR2 YSLEER, per germline. The CDR3 runs to 16 residues. CDR3 residues: CASSQDRYSGEDEQFF. DNA of the CDR3: TGCGCCAGCAGCCAAGATCGGTATAGTGGGGAGGATGAGCAGTTCTTC.